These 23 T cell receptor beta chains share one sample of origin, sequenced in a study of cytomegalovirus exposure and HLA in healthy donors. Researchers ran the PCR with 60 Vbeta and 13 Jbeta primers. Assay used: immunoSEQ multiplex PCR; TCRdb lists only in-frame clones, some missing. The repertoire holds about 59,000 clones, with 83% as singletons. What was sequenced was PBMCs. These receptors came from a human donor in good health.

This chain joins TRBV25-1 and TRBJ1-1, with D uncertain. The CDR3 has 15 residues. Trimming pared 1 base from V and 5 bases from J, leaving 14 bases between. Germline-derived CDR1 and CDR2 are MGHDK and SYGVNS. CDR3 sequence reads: CASSEFGSVRTEAFF. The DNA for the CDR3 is TGTGCCAGCAGTGAATTTGGCAGCGTTAGAACTGAAGCTTTCTTT.

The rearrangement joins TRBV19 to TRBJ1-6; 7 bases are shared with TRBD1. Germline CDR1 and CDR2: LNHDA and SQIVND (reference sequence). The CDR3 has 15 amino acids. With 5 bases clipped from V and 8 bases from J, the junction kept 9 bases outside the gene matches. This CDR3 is CASSLGQRPDSPLHF. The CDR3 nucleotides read TGTGCCAGTAGTTTGGGACAGCGTCCCGATTCACCCCTCCACTTT. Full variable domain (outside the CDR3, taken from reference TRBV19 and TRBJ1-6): DGGITQSPKYLFRKEGQNVTLSCEQNLNHDAMYWYRQDPGQGLRLIYYSQIVNDFQKGDIAEGYSVSREKKESFPLTVTSAQKNPTAFYLCASSLGQRPDSPLHFGNGTRLTVT.

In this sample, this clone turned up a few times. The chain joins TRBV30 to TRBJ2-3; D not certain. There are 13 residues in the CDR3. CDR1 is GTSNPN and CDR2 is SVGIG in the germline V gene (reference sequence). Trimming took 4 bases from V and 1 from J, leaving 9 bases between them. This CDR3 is CAWTPGGTDTQYF. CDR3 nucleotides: TGTGCCTGGACTCCGGGTGGCACAGATACGCAGTATTTT. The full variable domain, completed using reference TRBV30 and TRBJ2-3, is SQTIHQWPATLVQPVGSPLSLECTVEGTSNPNLYWYRQAAGRGLQLLFYSVGIGQISSEVPQNLSASRPQDRQFILSSKKLLLSDSGFYLCAWTPGGTDTQYFGPGTRLTVL.

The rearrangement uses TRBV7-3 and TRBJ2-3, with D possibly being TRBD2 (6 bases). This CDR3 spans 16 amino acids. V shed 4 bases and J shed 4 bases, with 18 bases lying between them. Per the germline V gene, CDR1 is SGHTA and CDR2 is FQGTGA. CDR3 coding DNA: TGTGCCAGCAGCTCAATGGCGGGGCTCGGCCCAGATACGCAGTATTTT. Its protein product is CASSSMAGLGPDTQYF.

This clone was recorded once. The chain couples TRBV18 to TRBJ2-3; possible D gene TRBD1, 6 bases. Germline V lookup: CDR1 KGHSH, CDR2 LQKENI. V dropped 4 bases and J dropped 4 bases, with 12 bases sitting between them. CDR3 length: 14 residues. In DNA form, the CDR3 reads TGTGCCAGCTCACTAGACAGGTCGCCAGATACGCAGTATTTT. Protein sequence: CASSLDRSPDTQYF.

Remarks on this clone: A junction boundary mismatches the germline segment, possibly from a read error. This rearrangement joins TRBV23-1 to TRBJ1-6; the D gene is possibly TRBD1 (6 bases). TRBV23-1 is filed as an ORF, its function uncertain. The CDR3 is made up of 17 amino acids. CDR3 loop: CARSLDLGGSMHSPLHF. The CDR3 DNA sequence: TGCGCCAGGAGTCTGGACCTAGGGGGTAGTATGCATTCACCCCTCCACTTT.

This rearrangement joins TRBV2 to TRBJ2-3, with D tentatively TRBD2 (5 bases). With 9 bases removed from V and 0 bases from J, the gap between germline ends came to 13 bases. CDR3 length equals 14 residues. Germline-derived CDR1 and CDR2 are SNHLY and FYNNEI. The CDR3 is CASSPGSSTDTQYF. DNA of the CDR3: TGTGCCAGTTCGCCGGGATCTAGCACAGATACGCAGTATTTT.

As DNA, the CDR3 is TGTGCCACCAGCAGACAGGGGTGGCGAGAGACCCAGTACTTC. Its protein product is CATSRQGWRETQYF. This rearrangement joins TRBV15 to TRBJ2-5, with D perhaps TRBD1 (6 bases). With 2 bases removed from V and 4 bases from J, the gap between germline ends came to 11 bases. CDR3 length equals 14 residues. Germline assignment: CDR1 LNHNV and CDR2 YYDKDF (reference sequence).

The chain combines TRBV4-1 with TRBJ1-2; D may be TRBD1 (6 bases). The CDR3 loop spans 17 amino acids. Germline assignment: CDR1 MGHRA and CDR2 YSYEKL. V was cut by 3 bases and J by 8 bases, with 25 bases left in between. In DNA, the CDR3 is TGCGCCAGCAGCCACCAGGGGAAGGATCTTACCCAACGGGGCTACACCTTC. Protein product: CASSHQGKDLTQRGYTF.

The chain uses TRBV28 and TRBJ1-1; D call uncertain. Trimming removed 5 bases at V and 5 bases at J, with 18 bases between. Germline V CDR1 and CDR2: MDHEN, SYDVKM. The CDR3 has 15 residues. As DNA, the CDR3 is TGTGCCAGCAGTGAGCTCCGCGGGTTGGGTACTGAAGCTTTCTTT. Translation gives CASSELRGLGTEAFF.

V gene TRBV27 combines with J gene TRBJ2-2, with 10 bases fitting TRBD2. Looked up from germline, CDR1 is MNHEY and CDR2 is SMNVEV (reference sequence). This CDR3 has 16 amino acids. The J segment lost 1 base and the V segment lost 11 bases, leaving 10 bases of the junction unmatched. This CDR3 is CASLRSGRGNTGELFF. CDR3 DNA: TGTGCCTCACTTCGGAGCGGGAGGGGGAACACCGGGGAGCTGTTTTTT.

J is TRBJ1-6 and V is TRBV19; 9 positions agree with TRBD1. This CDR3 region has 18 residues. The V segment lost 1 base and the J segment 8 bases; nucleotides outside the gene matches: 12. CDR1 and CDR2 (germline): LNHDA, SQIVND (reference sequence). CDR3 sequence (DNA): TGTGCCAGTAGTATAGCGACCGGACAGGGGCGTATGTATTCACCCCTCCACTTT. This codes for CASSIATGQGRMYSPLHF.

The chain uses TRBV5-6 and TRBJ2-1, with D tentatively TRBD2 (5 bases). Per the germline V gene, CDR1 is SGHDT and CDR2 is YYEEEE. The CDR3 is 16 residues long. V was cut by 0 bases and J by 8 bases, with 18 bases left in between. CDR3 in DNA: TGTGCCAGCAGCTTGGTTCAACAGCTCATGAGGGATGAGCAGTTCTTC. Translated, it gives CASSLVQQLMRDEQFF.

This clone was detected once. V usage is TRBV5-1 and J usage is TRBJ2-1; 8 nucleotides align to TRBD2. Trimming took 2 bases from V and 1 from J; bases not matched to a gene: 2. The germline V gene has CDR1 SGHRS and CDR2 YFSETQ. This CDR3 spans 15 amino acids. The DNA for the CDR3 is TGCGCCAGCAGCTTACTAGCGGAGTCCTACAATGAGCAGTTCTTC. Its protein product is CASSLLAESYNEQFF.

The CDR3 DNA reads as TGTGCCAGCAGTGCCATGACAGGGGCGAACTCCTACGAGCAGTACTTC. Amino acids: CASSAMTGANSYEQYF. This sequence joins TRBV28 and TRBJ2-7, with TRBD1 matching 8 bases. Germline trimming cut 5 bases from V and 0 bases from J; bases unmatched to any gene: 9. The CDR3 consists of 16 residues. CDR1 MDHEN and CDR2 SYDVKM come from the germline V gene.

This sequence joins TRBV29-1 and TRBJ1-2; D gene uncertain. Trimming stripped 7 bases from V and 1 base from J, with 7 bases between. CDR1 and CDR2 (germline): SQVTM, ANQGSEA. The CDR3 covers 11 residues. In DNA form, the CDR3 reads TGCAGCGGGCTTTTTAACTATGGCTACACCTTC. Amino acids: CSGLFNYGYTF.

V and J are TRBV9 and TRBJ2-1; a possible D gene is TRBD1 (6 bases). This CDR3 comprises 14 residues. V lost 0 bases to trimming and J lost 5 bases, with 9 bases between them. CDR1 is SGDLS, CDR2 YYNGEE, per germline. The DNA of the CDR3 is TGTGCCAGCAGCGTAGGGCAGGGGAACAATGAGCAGTTCTTC. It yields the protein CASSVGQGNNEQFF. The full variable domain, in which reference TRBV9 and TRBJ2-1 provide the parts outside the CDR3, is DSGVTQTPKHLITATGQRVTLRCSPRSGDLSVYWYQQSLDQGLQFLIQYYNGEERAKGNILERFSAQQFPDLHSELNLSSLELGDSALYFCASSVGQGNNEQFFGPGTRLTVL.

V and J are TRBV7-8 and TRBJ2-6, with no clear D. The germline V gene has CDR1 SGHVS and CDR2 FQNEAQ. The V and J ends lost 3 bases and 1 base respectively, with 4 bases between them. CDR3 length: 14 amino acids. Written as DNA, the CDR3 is TGTGCCAGCAGCTTGAGTTCTGGGGCCAACGTCCTGACTTTC. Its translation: CASSLSSGANVLTF.

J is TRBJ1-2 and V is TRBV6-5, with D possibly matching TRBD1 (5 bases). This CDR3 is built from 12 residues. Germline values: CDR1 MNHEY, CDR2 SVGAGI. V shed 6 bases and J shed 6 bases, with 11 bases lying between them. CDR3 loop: CASRGAGDGYTF. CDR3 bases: TGTGCCAGCAGAGGGGCTGGGGATGGCTACACCTTC.

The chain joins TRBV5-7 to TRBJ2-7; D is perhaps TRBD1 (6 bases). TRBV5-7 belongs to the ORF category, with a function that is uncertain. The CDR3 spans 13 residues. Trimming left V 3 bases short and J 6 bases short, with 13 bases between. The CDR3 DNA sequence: TGTGCCAGCAGCTCGAGCAGGGGCTGCGAGCAGTACTTC. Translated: CASSSSRGCEQYF.

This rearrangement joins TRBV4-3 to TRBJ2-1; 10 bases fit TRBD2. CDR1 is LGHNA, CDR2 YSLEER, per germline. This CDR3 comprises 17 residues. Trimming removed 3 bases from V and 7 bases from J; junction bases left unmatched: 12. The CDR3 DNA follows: TGCGCCAGCAGCCAGGACCTAGCGGGAGTGAAGGCGAATGAGCAGTTCTTC. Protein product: CASSQDLAGVKANEQFF.

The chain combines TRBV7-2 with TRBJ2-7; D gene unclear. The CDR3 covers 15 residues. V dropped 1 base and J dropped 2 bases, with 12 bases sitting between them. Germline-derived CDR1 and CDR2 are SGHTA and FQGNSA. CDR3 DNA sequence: TGTGCCAGCAGCTTAGAGTATGTAACAGCCTACGAGCAGTACTTC. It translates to CASSLEYVTAYEQYF.

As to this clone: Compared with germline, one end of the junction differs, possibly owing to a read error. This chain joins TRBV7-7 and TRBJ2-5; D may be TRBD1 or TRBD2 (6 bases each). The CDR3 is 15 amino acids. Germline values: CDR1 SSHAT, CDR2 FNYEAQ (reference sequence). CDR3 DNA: TGTGCTAGCAGCTTAGGGGGGCTAGTCGGAGAGACCCAGTACTTC. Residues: CASSLGGLVGETQYF.